This T cell receptor beta chain was recovered during a study of shared clonotypes between healthy human individuals. J gave up 3 bases and V 6 bases, and 12 bases lay outside the gene matches. Germline CDR1 is SGHRS and CDR2 is YFSETQ. This CDR3 region has 16 residues. This table comes from immunoSEQ multiplex PCR, and its TCRdb copy is limited to in-frame clones, with some not included. The sample lists under 750,000 clones, approximately 72% occurring once. The TCR was taken from a woman under 40 in good health. The material sequenced was memory CD4+ T cells sorted from blood. This sample's subset: CD45RA-negative fraction. This chain connects TRBV5-1 to TRBJ2-3; TRBD2 aligns across 8 bases. CDR3 sequence reads: CASTMGSGGLTDTQYF. In DNA, the CDR3 is TGCGCCAGCACCATGGGGTCGGGAGGGCTGACAGATACGCAGTATTTT.